What follows are 27 T cell receptor beta chains derived from one specimen sequenced in a study of T cell repertoires in cytomegalovirus infection (dated by TCRdb to about 2019). The listed sequencing device is Illumina HiSeq 1500. TCRdb ran its own pipeline on the public reads, namely fastp trimming at Q25 and MiXCR clone calling, and kept in-frame beta chains. Every entry covers one CDR3 protein and lists the most common genes and DNA from its rows. Present in this sample are approximately 500,000 distinct CDR3 sequences, approximately 15% of which were seen just once. The ten largest clones take up more than 20% of the sample. The source material was CD8+ T cells from PBMCs. The receptors originated from a human donor in good health (CMV status not recorded). Some clones in this sample may be carry-over from other donors' samples.

V gene TRBV7-3 combines with J gene TRBJ1-3; D remains ambiguous. Trimming stripped 4 bases from V and 0 bases from J, with 16 bases between. CDR1 is SGHTA, CDR2 FQGTGA, per germline. The CDR3 runs to 17 residues. The CDR3, as DNA: TGTGCCAGCAGCTACCCTGGGCTGGCCAGCTCTGGAAACACCATATATTTT. It encodes CASSYPGLASSGNTIYF.

The sample holds one count of this clonotype. The rearrangement uses TRBV19 and TRBJ1-2; D is undetermined. V lost 6 bases to trimming and J lost 5 bases, with 13 bases between them. Germline-derived CDR1 and CDR2 are LNHDA and SQIVND (reference sequence). This CDR3 spans 13 amino acids. The CDR3 DNA reads TGTGCCAGTAGGGGTCTTTCACCTTATGGCTACACCTTC. Protein sequence: CASRGLSPYGYTF.

The DNA for the CDR3 is TGTGCCATCAGGCGGGCAAGGAACGAGCAGTACTTC. It encodes CAIRRARNEQYF. The chain recombines TRBV10-3 with TRBJ2-7, with D maybe TRBD2 (5 bases). Germline-derived CDR1 and CDR2 are ENHRY and SYGVKD. CDR3 length: 12 amino acids. Trimming cost V 6 bases and J 5 bases, with 11 bases left between them.

In this sample, this clonotype turned up a few times. As DNA, the CDR3 is TGTGCTAGTGGTTTGGACAGGGGCTACGAGCAGTACTTC. Its protein is CASGLDRGYEQYF. The chain combines TRBV12-5 with TRBJ2-7, with 7 bases aligning to TRBD1. The V segment lost 1 base and the J segment 3 bases; nucleotides outside the gene matches: 0. This CDR3 region has 13 residues. Germline lookup yields CDR1 LGHNT and CDR2 FRNRAP.

This clonotype was counted ten times or more. The chain is built from TRBV7-9 and TRBJ2-7; D is undetermined. This CDR3 comprises 16 residues. Trimming removed 4 bases at V and 0 bases at J, with 16 bases between. The V gene's germline CDR1 is SEHNR and CDR2 FQNEAQ (reference sequence). The CDR3, as DNA: TGTGCCAGCAGCTACCCCAAGGACGGCAGCTCCTACGAGCAGTACTTC. This codes for CASSYPKDGSSYEQYF.

This clonotype appeared many times. The chain joins TRBV7-9 to TRBJ2-5; D may match TRBD1 or TRBD2 (6 bases each). The CDR3 consists of 14 residues. The germline V and J ends were trimmed by 5 bases and 5 bases, with 15 bases remaining between them. Germline V lookup: CDR1 SEHNR, CDR2 FQNEAQ (reference sequence). The CDR3 sequence: CASSQPTGRETQYF. CDR3 DNA sequence: TGTGCCAGCAGCCAACCTACAGGGAGGGAGACCCAGTACTTC.

Comment on this clonotype: The CDR3 does not end in the conserved phenylalanine or tryptophan, so this is likely a read error. This chain uses TRBV29-1 with TRBJ1-2; 7 bases fit TRBD1. The CDR3 totals 13 residues. Germline V gene data show CDR1 as SQVTM and CDR2 as ANQGSEA. CDR3 sequence reads: CSVEEEGAYVYTL. The CDR3 DNA reads as TGCAGCGTTGAAGAAGAGGGGGCATATGTCTACACCTTA.

This clonotype has just a few counts. The chain uses TRBV12-5 and TRBJ2-7, with TRBD1 matching over 9 bases. Trimming cost V 7 bases and J 3 bases; bases outside gene matches: 4. Per the germline V gene, CDR1 is LGHNT and CDR2 is FRNRAP. The CDR3 totals 13 residues. In DNA, the CDR3 is TGTGCTAGTGAGCTGGGACAGGGCTACGAGCAGTACTTC. This gives the protein CASELGQGYEQYF.

Worth noting for this clonotype: This may be a read error: a much more frequent sequence differs by one nucleotide. Since the CDR3 does not end with the conserved phenylalanine or tryptophan, this likely comes from a read error. The J gene is TRBJ2-1, the V gene TRBV19; D may correspond to TRBD1 or TRBD2 (5 bases each). V gave up 0 bases and J gave up 0 bases, with 12 bases separating them. The CDR3 length is 17 residues. Germline V gene data show CDR1 as LNHDA and CDR2 as SQIVND (reference sequence). The CDR3 loop is CASSIDKGTSSYNEQFL. The CDR3 nucleotides read TGTGCCAGTAGTATAGACAAGGGGACGAGCTCCTACAATGAGCAGTTCTTA.

This chain links TRBV27 with TRBJ2-7; 7 positions match TRBD2. V dropped 8 bases and J dropped 0; count of bases not matched to a gene: 10. Germline-derived CDR1 and CDR2 are MNHEY and SMNVEV (reference sequence). This CDR3 contains 15 residues. CDR3 DNA sequence: TGTGCCAGCTCCTATGGGGGGGACTTCTCCTACGAGCAGTACTTC. Translation gives CASSYGGDFSYEQYF.

The chain couples TRBV19 to TRBJ2-6; D is uncertain. The CDR3 is 18 amino acids. Per germline, CDR1 LNHDA and CDR2 SQIVND (reference sequence). V lost 2 bases and J lost 0, with 14 bases in between. The CDR3 DNA reads as TGTGCCAGTAGTATATATGGGTACCCCTCCTCTGGGGCCAACGTCCTGACTTTC. This codes for CASSIYGYPSSGANVLTF.

This clonotype was counted many times. The rearrangement joins TRBV7-2 to TRBJ2-1, with TRBD1 matching 11 bases. This CDR3 is 18 amino acids long. Germline values: CDR1 SGHTA, CDR2 FQGNSA. The junction had 12 bases not matched to a gene; V was cut back by 1 base and J by 7 bases. The CDR3 sequence: CASSLGTGGLGFGNEQFF. The CDR3 nucleotides read TGTGCCAGCAGCTTAGGGACAGGGGGCCTTGGCTTTGGGAATGAGCAGTTCTTC.

In this sample, this clonotype turned up many times. The rearrangement joins TRBV7-2 to TRBJ2-7, with 7 bases matching TRBD1. With V trimmed by 10 bases and J by 2 bases, 11 bases remained unmatched. In germline, CDR1 is SGHTA, CDR2 FQGNSA. The CDR3 runs to 14 residues. The CDR3 nucleotides read TGTGCCACCCATATAGTGGGACAGCCCTACGAGCAGTACTTC. Amino acids: CATHIVGQPYEQYF.

This clonotype was picked up many times. The chain couples TRBV4-1 to TRBJ1-2; D is possibly TRBD1 (5 bases). Germline V gene sequence: CDR1 MGHRA, CDR2 YSYEKL. The CDR3 is 17 amino acids. V dropped 4 bases and J dropped 2 bases, with 20 bases sitting between them. As DNA, the CDR3 is TGCGCCAGCAGCCGTACCGCTCAGGACACCTGGAACTATGGCTACACCTTC. Amino acids: CASSRTAQDTWNYGYTF.

This clonotype has just a few counts. The V and J genes are TRBV24-1 and TRBJ2-2; D might be TRBD1 (5 bases). V was trimmed by 3 bases and J by 4 bases, leaving 17 bases between them. The CDR3 sequence is 17 residues long. CDR1 is KGHDR, CDR2 SFDVKD, per germline. The CDR3 here is CATSDSTDSRSTGELFF. DNA of the CDR3: TGTGCCACCAGTGATAGTACTGACAGCCGGAGCACCGGGGAGCTGTTTTTT.

This clonotype was detected only a few times. This chain connects TRBV4-1 to TRBJ1-1; D remains ambiguous. The CDR3 totals 14 residues. CDR1 and CDR2 from the germline V gene are MGHRA and YSYEKL. V was cut by 0 bases and J by 7 bases, with 12 bases left in between. The CDR3 DNA follows: TGCGCCAGCAGCCAAGATCCAGGAGGAATTGAAGCTTTCTTT. Residues: CASSQDPGGIEAFF.

This clonotype showed up many times. The chain carries TRBV6-5 and TRBJ2-7; D might be TRBD2 (5 bases). CDR3 length equals 13 residues. Trimming left V 0 bases short and J 5 bases short, with 8 bases between. Germline CDR1 is MNHEY and CDR2 is SVGAGI. CDR3 nucleotide sequence: TGTGCCAGCAGTTACTCGAGGGCAAACGAGCAGTACTTC. Translation gives CASSYSRANEQYF.

The chain couples TRBV9 to TRBJ2-3; no clear D. CDR3 length equals 13 residues. Germline CDR1 is SGDLS and CDR2 is YYNGEE. Between the trimmed V and J ends, which lost 1 base and 2 bases, there was a span of 5 bases. The CDR3 protein is CASSVHTTDTQYF. The CDR3, as DNA: TGTGCCAGCAGCGTACATACCACAGATACGCAGTATTTT.

V is TRBV5-1 and J is TRBJ1-1; D uncertain. V was trimmed by 0 bases and J by 0 bases, leaving 9 bases between them. Germline values: CDR1 SGHRS, CDR2 YFSETQ. The CDR3 contains 15 residues. The CDR3 loop is CASSLAGFLNTEAFF. The CDR3 DNA is TGCGCCAGCAGCTTGGCGGGTTTTCTGAACACTGAAGCTTTCTTT.

This clonotype occurred many times. The V gene is TRBV12-3 or TRBV12-4, the J gene TRBJ1-1, with unresolved D. With 5 bases removed from V and 5 bases from J, the gap between germline ends came to 15 bases. This CDR3 spans 14 amino acids. The CDR3 is CASSPYLGRTEAFF. CDR3 sequence (DNA): TGTGCCAGCAGTCCGTATCTAGGGCGGACTGAAGCTTTCTTT.

At least ten counts were recorded for this clonotype. The chain joins TRBV6-5 to TRBJ1-6; D is unclear. Trimming stripped 6 bases from V and 10 bases from J, with 19 bases between. In germline, CDR1 is MNHEY, CDR2 SVGAGI. This CDR3 region has 15 residues. The chain's CDR3 is CASSKRIVLNSPLHF. CDR3 DNA sequence: TGTGCCAGCAGCAAGCGAATAGTCCTTAACTCACCCCTCCACTTT.

The chain couples TRBV20-1 to TRBJ2-1, with D maybe TRBD2 (6 bases). This CDR3 spans 16 amino acids. Germline V CDR1 and CDR2: DFQATT, SNEGSKA (reference sequence). Trimming pared 6 bases from V and 3 bases from J, leaving 21 bases between. The CDR3 DNA reads TGCAGTGCCCTACCCTTGAGGGTAGCGGTCTACAATGAGCAGTTCTTC. It yields the protein CSALPLRVAVYNEQFF.

This clonotype occurred many times. V gene TRBV6-1 combines with J gene TRBJ2-1, with 11 bases fitting TRBD1. Germline-derived CDR1 and CDR2 are MNHNS and SASEGT. The CDR3 runs 17 residues. Trimming at V came to 2 bases and at J to 9 bases, leaving 12 bases not matched to a gene. The chain's CDR3 is CASSESPGQGASGEQFF. DNA for the CDR3: TGTGCCAGCAGTGAATCCCCAGGACAGGGGGCTAGCGGTGAGCAGTTCTTC.

At least ten counts were recorded for this clonotype. The rearrangement joins TRBV28 to TRBJ2-1; D gene ambiguous. Germline V CDR1 and CDR2: MDHEN, SYDVKM. The V end was cut by 5 bases, the J end by 0 bases, with 11 bases between. The CDR3 covers 15 residues. The CDR3 DNA reads as TGTGCCAGCAGTGCTCTGGTACGCTCCTACAATGAGCAGTTCTTC. Amino acids: CASSALVRSYNEQFF. The entire variable domain, with the rest obtained from reference TRBV28 and TRBJ2-1, is as follows: DVKVTQSSRYLVKRTGEKVFLECVQDMDHENMFWYRQDPGLGLRLIYFSYDVKMKEKGDIPEGYSVSREKKERFSLILESASTNQTSMYLCASSALVRSYNEQFFGPGTRLTVL.

This clonotype has a handful of counts. This chain uses TRBV27 with TRBJ2-1; 12 bases match TRBD2. The CDR3 has 16 residues. Germline V lookup: CDR1 MNHEY, CDR2 SMNVEV (reference sequence). J was trimmed by 1 base and V by 4 bases; bases with no gene match: 2. Here the CDR3 reads CASSWTSGASYNEQFF. The CDR3 region has the DNA TGTGCCAGCAGTTGGACTAGCGGGGCGTCCTACAATGAGCAGTTCTTC.

This clonotype was found many times. The genes are TRBV7-6 and TRBJ2-7; no definite D call. V lost 0 bases and J lost 2, with 11 bases in between. In germline, CDR1 is SGHVS, CDR2 FNYEAQ. This CDR3 has 15 residues. CDR3 DNA: TGTGCCAGCAGCTTAGCGGGTATAGGAACCTACGAGCAGTACTTC. It is translated as CASSLAGIGTYEQYF.

This rearrangement joins TRBV11-2 to TRBJ1-3, with unresolved D. Germline V gene sequence: CDR1 SGHAT, CDR2 FQNNGV. V dropped 4 bases and J dropped 9 bases, with 10 bases sitting between them. CDR3 length: 12 amino acids. The chain's CDR3 is CASSSHGSTIYF. The CDR3 nucleotides read TGTGCCAGCAGCTCCCATGGGTCCACCATATATTTT.